This T cell receptor (beta chain) was identified in a study of blood T cell repertoires in COVID-19 (dated by TCRdb to the early 2020s). Looking at the study overall: Samples from collaborators originated in the United States, Italy and Spain and spanned both the acute and convalescent phases of COVID-19. Samples were obtained from the ongoing ImmuneRACE study (first 160 participants) and from 1,200 or so subjects provided by 6 global collaborators. Where available, HLA class I and class II types were taken from metadata supplied by the sample provider and were not determined by assay-based typing. The repertoires were released in a freely available public database intended as a resource for research on the immune response to SARS-CoV-2. The material from the prospective study consisted of cDNA or gDNA derived from T cells, B-cell-depleted T cells, or PBMCs. Deeply sampled blood TCRbeta repertoires from subjects exposed to, actively infected with, or recovered from COVID-19 were included in the dataset. Nearly every sample came with metadata listing a de-identified subject ID, COVID-19 status, age in years and sex. Overall results and qualifications from the work: The quantity of clinical and demographic metadata differed by source and by participant and was supplied without curation.

TCRbeta CDR3 regions were amplified from genomic DNA by means of the immunoSEQ Assay, a bias-controlled multiplex PCR. Concerning the study's data processing: The number of nucleated cells in each sample was estimated by amplification of reference gene primers within the assay. To quantify the absolute abundance of each unique TCRbeta CDR3 rearrangement, sequence reads were collapsed and filtered. For each sample, productive Simpson clonality was calculated as the square root of Simpson's diversity index over productive rearrangements. What TCRdb holds here is the immuneACCESS table cut down to in-frame rearrangements. Part of the clones is not present; checked against another copy, under half of the missing clones reflect an unresolved V gene, and the others are unexplained. V, J and clone size were drawn from that table, and D and trimming were deduced from the DNA. This sample gives tens of thousands of clones in total; approximately 90% of them show up just once. Together, the top ten hold 10% to 11% of the sample.

Collaborating institutions collected whole blood in K2EDTA tubes following their own protocols. For TCRbeta analysis, collaborators shipped samples as frozen whole blood, isolated PBMCs, or DNA extracted from either of those sample types. Trimming removed 6 bases from V and 6 bases from J, leaving 20 bases between the germline ends. Taken from cysteine to phenylalanine, the CDR3 has 15 residues. The CDR3 DNA has 45 bases and is translated from base 1. The germline V gene (reference sequence) sets CDR1 to MNHEY and CDR2 to SMNVEV. Concerning this clone: Its antigen is unknown. Nothing much larger sits one base from this clone, and base qualities are not available.

This clonotype was obtained from a human donor in a cohort sampled during active COVID-19. The V and J segments used are TRBV27 and TRBJ1-1, with the D gene uncertain. The sequenced material came from peripheral blood. Here the CDR3 is given as CASSTGRMGVPEAFF. DNA sequence: TGTGCCAGCAGCACGGGCCGGATGGGAGTCCCTGAAGCTTTCTTT.